This T cell receptor beta chain was obtained from a study of graft-versus-host responses after intestinal transplantation. Across the study: The transplants performed in recipients were multivisceral, liver-intestinal, or isolated intestinal. The study gave all recipients anti-thymocyte globulin induction, then tacrolimus and steroids for 2 to 3 years. General study points: Where graft-donor T cell macrochimerism was present, patients had high graft-versus-host to host-versus-graft clonal ratios in allografts.

As concerns this clone: The antigen remains unidentified.

Libraries were prepared by immunoSEQ multiplex PCR; TCRdb keeps only in-frame clonotypes and omits some of them. Of roughly 69,000 clones listed, 80% to 95% are singletons. The CDR3 length is 18 residues. V trimming: 4 bases; J trimming: 10 bases; junction bases outside the gene matches: 16. Germline assignment: CDR1 KGHSH and CDR2 LQKENI. This receptor was obtained from a human patient who received an intestinal transplant, so some T cells may come from the graft donor. The chain is built from TRBV18 and TRBJ1-6, with TRBD1 matching 10 bases. This specimen was bone marrow, taken approximately 740 days after intestinal transplantation. As DNA, the CDR3 is TGTGCCAGCTCACAACTCACCGGGACAGGGGTCGGTCGATCACCCCTCCACTTT. Protein: CASSQLTGTGVGRSPLHF. Filled out from reference TRBV18 and TRBJ1-6, the complete variable domain reads NAGVMQNPRHLVRRRGQEARLRCSPMKGHSHVYWYRQLPEEGLKFMVYLQKENIIDESGMPKERFSAEFPKEGPSILRIQQVVRGDSAAYFCASSQLTGTGVGRSPLHFGNGTRLTVT.